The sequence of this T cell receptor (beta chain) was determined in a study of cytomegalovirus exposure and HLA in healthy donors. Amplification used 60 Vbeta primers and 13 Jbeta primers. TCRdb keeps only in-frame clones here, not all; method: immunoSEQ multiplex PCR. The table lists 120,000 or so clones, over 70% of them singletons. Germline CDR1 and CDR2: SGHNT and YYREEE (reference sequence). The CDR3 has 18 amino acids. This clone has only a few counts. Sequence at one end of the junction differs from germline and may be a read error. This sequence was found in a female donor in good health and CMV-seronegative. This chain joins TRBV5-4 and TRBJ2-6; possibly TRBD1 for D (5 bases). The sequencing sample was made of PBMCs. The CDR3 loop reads CASSLGSQSLSGANGLTF. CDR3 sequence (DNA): TGTGCCAGCAGCTTAGGTTCCCAATCTCTCTCTGGGGCCAACGGCCTGACTTTC.